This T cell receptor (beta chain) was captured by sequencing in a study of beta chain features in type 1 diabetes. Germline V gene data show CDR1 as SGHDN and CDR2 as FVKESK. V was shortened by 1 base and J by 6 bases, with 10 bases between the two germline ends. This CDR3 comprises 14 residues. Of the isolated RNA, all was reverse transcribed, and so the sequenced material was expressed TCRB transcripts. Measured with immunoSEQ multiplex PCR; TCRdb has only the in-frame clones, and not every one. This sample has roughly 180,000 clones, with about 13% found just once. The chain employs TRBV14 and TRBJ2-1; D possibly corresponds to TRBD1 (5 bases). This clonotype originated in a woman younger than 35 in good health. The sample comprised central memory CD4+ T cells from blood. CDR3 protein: CASSQAKGLNEQFF. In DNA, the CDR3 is TGTGCCAGCAGCCAAGCGAAGGGGCTCAATGAGCAGTTCTTC.